These 5 T cell receptor beta chains were all obtained from the same sample, sequenced in a study of early T cells in non-severe SARS-CoV-2 infection (dated by TCRdb to about 2021). Receptors were amplified or captured by 5' RACE. The instrument was a NextSeq 500. Starting from the raw public reads, TCRdb applied fastp trimming at Q25, assembled clones with MiXCR and retained in-frame beta chains. CDR3 protein sequences are deduplicated, and each keeps its most common genes and DNA. For this sample the table gives some 48,000 distinct CDR3 sequences, of which approximately 7.5% were detected only once. 5% to 6.5% of the sample is taken by the ten largest. The material sequenced was whole blood. All receptors come from an adult who was a healthcare worker with PCR-confirmed SARS-CoV-2 infection or an uninfected control (not recorded which).

This clonotype was picked up many times. This chain joins TRBV5-1 and TRBJ2-2; 8 bases map to TRBD1. The V gene end was trimmed by 7 bases and the J gene end by 0 bases; junction bases not matched to a gene: 5. The CDR3 is 15 residues long. Germline CDR1 reads SGHRS; CDR2 reads YFSETQ. CDR3 coding DNA: TGCGCCAGCGGAACGGGACAGGCGAACACCGGGGAGCTGTTTTTT. Its translation: CASGTGQANTGELFF.

This clonotype was counted many times. The genes are TRBV14 and TRBJ2-1; 8 bases are a match to TRBD1. The CDR3 totals 17 residues. Germline CDR1 is SGHDN and CDR2 is FVKESK. After removal of 4 bases from V and 4 bases from J, the junction contained 12 bases not matched to a gene. CDR3 DNA: TGTGCCAGCAGCCTCTGGCGAGGGGGACAGGATTACAATGAGCAGTTCTTC. This gives the protein CASSLWRGGQDYNEQFF.

In this sample, this clonotype turned up many times. The chain carries TRBV27 and TRBJ2-3; 8 nucleotides align to TRBD1. CDR1 and CDR2 from the germline V gene are MNHEY and SMNVEV (reference sequence). CDR3 length equals 15 residues. V gave up 6 bases and J gave up 2 bases; unmatched junction bases: 7. The CDR3 loop reads CASRNRGSATDTQYF. The CDR3, as DNA: TGTGCCAGCAGAAACAGGGGGTCGGCCACAGATACGCAGTATTTT.

J is TRBJ2-2 and V is TRBV9; no firm D call. This CDR3 is built from 14 residues. With 1 base removed from V and 4 bases from J, the gap between germline ends came to 8 bases. Germline CDR1 reads SGDLS; CDR2 reads YYNGEE. Written as DNA, the CDR3 is TGTGCCAGCAGCGTATATAGTAGCACCGGGGAGCTGTTTTTT. It codes for CASSVYSSTGELFF.

Only one count was recorded for this clonotype. This may arise from a read error, as a much more abundant clone is one base away. This chain uses TRBV20-1 with TRBJ2-7; TRBD1 agrees at 10 bases. V trimming: 5 bases; J trimming: 3 bases; junction bases outside the gene matches: 4. There are 13 residues in the CDR3. CDR1 is DFQATT and CDR2 is SNEGSKA in the germline V gene (reference sequence). The CDR3 DNA sequence: TGCAGTGCTGGGACAGGGGTTAACTACGAGCAGTACTTC. Amino acids: CSAGTGVNYEQYF.